Listed below are T cell receptor beta chains from one sample, sequenced in a study of T cells in Graves' hyperthyroidism and ophthalmopathy. Each CDR3 protein gets one entry after TCRdb re-called the multiplex PCR reads with MiXCR. The data hold roughly 300,000 distinct CDR3 sequences, with less than 30% observed a single time. Sample: blood. These receptors were taken from a man aged 35 to 55 with Graves' hyperthyroidism that later progressed to Graves' ophthalmopathy. Each CDR3 is given with its conserved first and last residue. D genes are given only for firm matches. Some rows mark clone size as missing; the rest say once, few, many or name a class of expanded clone.

CASSEEAGEYF	TGTGCCAGCAGTGAAGAGGCAGGGGAATATTTT	TRBV2	.	many	TRBJ1-3	11
CASSYSTGRGEAFF	TGTGCCAGCAGTTACTCGACAGGGCGCGGGGAAGCTTTCTTT	TRBV6-5	TRBD1	many	TRBJ1-1	14
CASSPGQAVSYEQYF	TGTGCCAGCAGCCCCGGACAGGCGGTATCCTACGAGCAGTACTTC	TRBV7-2	TRBD1	.	TRBJ2-7	15
CASSPGGGRGYTF	TGTGCCAGCAGCCCTGGGGGGGGACGTGGCTACACCTTC	TRBV12-3/TRBV12-4	.	.	TRBJ1-2	13
CASSLGGNENEQYF	TGTGCCAGTAGCCTTGGGGGCAATGAGAACGAGCAGTACTTC	TRBV19	.	.	TRBJ2-7	14
CASSVDSGITDTQYF	TGTGCCAGCAGCGTAGATTCAGGGATCACAGATACGCAGTATTTT	TRBV9	.	many	TRBJ2-3	15
CASSIGVAAESNYGYTF	TGTGCCAGTAGTATAGGAGTGGCAGCTGAGAGTAACTATGGCTACACCTTC	TRBV19	.	many	TRBJ1-2	17
CASSESRYGYTF	TGTGCCAGCAGTGAGTCGCGCTATGGCTACACCTTC	TRBV6-1	.	many	TRBJ1-2	12
CAWSGTSGGAHGELFF	TGTGCCTGGAGTGGGACTAGCGGGGGGGCCCACGGGGAGCTGTTTTTT	TRBV30	TRBD2	.	TRBJ2-2	16
CASSVQGQETQYF	TGTGCCAGCAGCGTACAAGGGCAAGAGACCCAGTACTTC	TRBV9	.	many	TRBJ2-5	13
CASSGQRSPLHF	TGTGCCAGCAGTGGCCAAAGGTCACCCCTCCACTTT	TRBV27	.	many	TRBJ1-6	12
CAWRLAFQETQYF	TGTGCCTGGAGGCTAGCGTTTCAAGAGACCCAGTACTTC	TRBV30	.	many	TRBJ2-5	13
CSARGYPGRTEAFF	TGCAGTGCTAGAGGGTACCCGGGTAGGACTGAAGCTTTCTTT	TRBV20-1	.	many	TRBJ1-1	14
CASSESRAGREQYF	TGTGCCAGCAGTGAATCCAGGGCGGGCCGCGAGCAGTACTTC	TRBV6-1	.	.	TRBJ2-7	14
CASSISGRGEETQYF	TGTGCCAGCAGCATAAGCGGGAGGGGGGAGGAGACCCAGTACTTC	TRBV7-2	TRBD2	.	TRBJ2-5	15
CASSSSSGTPYEQYF	TGTGCCAGTAGTTCCTCCTCCGGGACTCCCTACGAGCAGTACTTC	TRBV19	.	once	TRBJ2-7	15
CASKEFTQGYTF	TGTGCCAGCAAGGAGTTTACCCAAGGCTACACCTTC	TRBV11-2	.	.	TRBJ1-2	12
CASSQDGLSYEQYF	TGTGCCAGCAGCCAAGACGGGCTTTCCTACGAGCAGTACTTC	TRBV4-2	.	many	TRBJ2-7	14